The present T cell receptor beta chain was sequenced within a study of blood T cell repertoires in COVID-19. Study information: Acute and convalescent COVID-19 specimens originated in the United States, Italy and Spain. In each case, the material was cDNA or gDNA derived from T cells, B-cell-depleted T cells, or PBMCs.

The CDR3 contains 16 residues. V was shortened by 6 bases and J by 5 bases, with 20 bases between the two germline ends. Germline CDR1 and CDR2: KGHSH and LQKENI. The authors' processing: Counts of nucleated cells, estimated from reference gene primer amplification, were obtained. The protocol was immunoSEQ multiplex PCR, while the TCRdb copy is restricted to in-frame clones and leaves out a portion. The V and J calls and clone size are taken from that table; D and trimming were inferred from the DNA. This sample carries 80,000 or so clones, about four fifths of them seen once, and the ten largest clones take about 10%.

Sequenced sample: peripheral blood. The V gene is TRBV18, the J gene TRBJ1-5; TRBD1 might be the D (5 bases). The TCR originated in a human donor in a cohort sampled during active COVID-19. In nucleotides, the CDR3 is TGTGCCAGCTCGCCGGCTTTTGGTGGGACTGATCAGCCCCAGCATTTT. The encoded protein is CASSPAFGGTDQPQHF.